What follows are 28 T cell receptor beta chains derived from one specimen sequenced in a study of CD8 T cells in ankylosing spondylitis. Each CDR3 protein is one row after TCRdb ran MiXCR on the 5' RACE reads. The table records 200,000 to 250,000 distinct CDR3 sequences, more than 9% of them present only once. Sequencing was performed on blood, either unsorted or a sorted T cell fraction (not recorded which). Source of these receptors: a male donor with ankylosing spondylitis or in good health (not recorded which).

This clonotype has more than one count but fewer than ten. The V call is TRBV18, the J call TRBJ1-5; D is uncertain. V lost 1 base to trimming and J lost 5 bases, with 6 bases between them. CDR1 and CDR2 (germline): KGHSH, LQKENI. The CDR3 spans 13 residues. This chain's CDR3 is CASSPQKDQPQHF. As DNA, the CDR3 is TGTGCCAGCTCACCACAAAAGGATCAGCCCCAGCATTTT.

This clonotype was recorded a few times. The chain employs TRBV27 and TRBJ2-7; no firm D call. Looked up from germline, CDR1 is MNHEY and CDR2 is SMNVEV (reference sequence). Trimming shortened V by 2 bases and J by 2 bases, and 10 bases separated the two germline ends. The CDR3 consists of 14 residues. CDR3 amino acids: CASSLNRKAYEQYF. For the CDR3, the DNA is TGTGCCAGCAGTTTAAACCGAAAAGCCTACGAGCAGTACTTC.

This clonotype came up a few times. This chain joins TRBV4-2 and TRBJ2-2; 15 bases are a match to TRBD2. The CDR3 runs 18 residues. Unmatched junction bases numbered 7, after V lost 5 bases and J lost 3 bases. Germline CDR1 is LGHNA and CDR2 is YNFKEQ. The CDR3 protein is CASSKGTSGGKYTGELFF. CDR3 bases: TGTGCCAGCAGCAAGGGGACTAGCGGGGGGAAATACACCGGGGAGCTGTTTTTT.

This clonotype was found a few times. V gene TRBV29-1 combines with J gene TRBJ2-1; D perhaps matches TRBD2 (5 bases). The CDR3 extends over 12 amino acids. V lost 6 bases to trimming and J lost 8 bases, with 14 bases between them. The V gene's germline CDR1 is SQVTM and CDR2 ANQGSEA. The CDR3 here is CSVSTTGYEQFF. The CDR3 nucleotides are TGCAGCGTCTCGACTACCGGTTATGAGCAGTTCTTC.

This clonotype was counted at least ten times. V usage is TRBV7-8 and J usage is TRBJ2-3, with 12 bases identical to TRBD2. Germline CDR1 SGHVS, CDR2 FQNEAQ. This CDR3 has 16 amino acids. The V gene end was trimmed by 6 bases and the J gene end by 0 bases; junction bases not matched to a gene: 4. The CDR3 bases are TGTGCCAGCAGAGGACTAGCGGGGCAGAGCACAGATACGCAGTATTTT. Translated, it gives CASRGLAGQSTDTQYF.

This clonotype was observed many times. V usage is TRBV20-1 and J usage is TRBJ2-1; TRBD2 is a possible D gene (6 bases). CDR1 and CDR2 from the germline V gene are DFQATT and SNEGSKA (reference sequence). This CDR3 has 15 residues. The ends were cut back, 5 bases at V and 0 bases at J, with 14 bases in the middle. The CDR3 DNA follows: TGCAGTGCTGAACCCCCGGGGGACTCCTACAATGAGCAGTTCTTC. This translates into CSAEPPGDSYNEQFF.

This clonotype was seen ten or more times. The rearrangement uses TRBV2 and TRBJ1-1; D remains unclear. V lost 7 bases and J 5 bases, leaving 17 bases between the germline ends. This CDR3 spans 14 amino acids. Germline V gene lookup returns CDR1 SNHLY and CDR2 FYNNEI. The CDR3 coding sequence is TGTGCCAGCATTATCACAGAGAGTAATACTGAAGCTTTCTTT. Its translation is CASIITESNTEAFF.

This clonotype was observed a few times. The CDR3: CSAHGRGGSTDTQYF. The CDR3 DNA reads as TGCAGTGCCCACGGGCGGGGGGGAAGCACAGATACGCAGTATTTT. J is TRBJ2-3 and V is TRBV20-1, with TRBD2 identical over 9 bases. The CDR3 is 15 residues long. The ends lost 6 bases at V and 0 bases at J; junction bases unmatched: 7. CDR1 is DFQATT, CDR2 SNEGSKA, per germline (reference sequence).

This clonotype was detected ten times or more. J is TRBJ2-2 and V is TRBV20-1, with 8 bases matching TRBD2. Germline assignment: CDR1 DFQATT and CDR2 SNEGSKA (reference sequence). The CDR3 loop spans 16 amino acids. The junction had 10 bases not matched to a gene; V was cut back by 2 bases and J by 5 bases. The CDR3 DNA sequence: TGCAGTGCTAGACCCAGCGGGGGACGCTCAACCGGGGAGCTGTTTTTT. This codes for CSARPSGGRSTGELFF.

The gene calls are TRBV20-1 and TRBJ2-1; D is perhaps TRBD2 (7 bases). The V gene lost 3 bases and the J gene lost 5 bases, with 14 bases spanning the gap. The CDR3 extends over 14 amino acids. The germline CDR1 and CDR2 sequences are DFQATT and SNEGSKA (reference sequence). The CDR3 nucleotides are TGCAGTGCTAGTAGGAGCGGGGACAACAATGAGCAGTTCTTC. Translating gives CSASRSGDNNEQFF.

At least ten counts were recorded for this clonotype. The gene calls are TRBV2 and TRBJ1-5; 7 bases agree with TRBD1. Germline CDR1 reads SNHLY; CDR2 reads FYNNEI. Trimming removed 2 bases from V and 7 bases from J; junction bases left unmatched: 8. This CDR3 region has 15 residues. CDR3: CASSERRAGGQPQHF. For the CDR3, the DNA is TGTGCCAGCAGTGAAAGAAGGGCAGGGGGACAGCCCCAGCATTTT. The full variable domain, in which reference TRBV2 and TRBJ1-5 provide the parts outside the CDR3, is EPEVTQTPSHQVTQMGQEVILRCVPISNHLYFYWYRQILGQKVEFLVSFYNNEISEKSEIFDDQFSVERPDGSNFTLKIRSTKLEDSAMYFCASSERRAGGQPQHFGDGTRLSIL.

This clonotype was counted only a few times. The V call is TRBV20-1, the J call TRBJ2-3, with TRBD1 matching over 9 bases. CDR1 is DFQATT, CDR2 SNEGSKA, per germline (reference sequence). The CDR3 has 13 amino acids. Trimming cost V 6 bases and J 4 bases; bases outside gene matches: 5. The CDR3 loop reads CSAWTGEADTQYF. The CDR3, as DNA: TGCAGTGCGTGGACAGGGGAGGCAGATACGCAGTATTTT.

This clonotype was counted a few times. The chain joins TRBV5-1 to TRBJ1-1, with D hard to call. Trimming cost V 0 bases and J 4 bases, with 13 bases left between them. The CDR3 runs 15 residues. The germline gives CDR1 SGHRS, CDR2 YFSETQ. CDR3: CASSLDLGLSTEAFF. Written as DNA, the CDR3 is TGCGCCAGCAGCTTGGATCTGGGTTTAAGCACTGAAGCTTTCTTT.

This clonotype appeared many times. This chain joins TRBV3-1 and TRBJ2-3; D perhaps matches TRBD2 (5 bases). Per the germline V gene, CDR1 is LGHDT and CDR2 is YNNKEL (reference sequence). The CDR3 totals 13 residues. V was pared by 1 base and J by 8 bases, with 10 bases between. The CDR3, as DNA: TGTGCCAGCAGCCAAGTACCCGAGGGTACGCAGTATTTT. Translating it yields CASSQVPEGTQYF.

In this sample, this clonotype turned up many times. V gene TRBV7-3 combines with J gene TRBJ2-3; D unresolved. The V gene lost 1 base and the J gene lost 0 bases, with 11 bases spanning the gap. The CDR3 length is 16 residues. Germline loops: CDR1 SGHTA, CDR2 FQGTGA. This chain's CDR3 is CASSLMSTTSTDTQYF. CDR3 DNA sequence: TGTGCCAGCAGCTTAATGAGCACGACTAGCACAGATACGCAGTATTTT. The variable domain in full, with the rest retrieved from reference TRBV7-3 and TRBJ2-3, is GAGVSQTPSNKVTEKGKYVELRCDPISGHTALYWYRQSLGQGPEFLIYFQGTGAADDSGLPNDRFFAVRPEGSVSTLKIQRTERGDSAVYLCASSLMSTTSTDTQYFGPGTRLTVL.

This clonotype was seen at least ten times. The rearrangement joins TRBV7-2 to TRBJ2-7; TRBD1 matches 10 bases. V shed 8 bases and J 3 bases; nucleotides not matched to a gene: 10. CDR1 SGHTA and CDR2 FQGNSA come from the germline V gene. The CDR3 covers 15 residues. CDR3 DNA sequence: TGTGCCAGCGAGAGGGACAGGGGTTACGGCTACGAGCAGTACTTC. Its translation is CASERDRGYGYEQYF.

V gene TRBV12-3 or TRBV12-4 combines with J gene TRBJ1-3; D might be TRBD1 (5 bases). This CDR3 is built from 15 residues. V was pared by 5 bases and J by 10 bases, with 21 bases between. The CDR3 here is CASSQTVGRGGTIYF. In DNA, the CDR3 is TGTGCCAGCAGTCAAACTGTTGGTAGGGGTGGGACCATATATTTT.

This clonotype occurred many times. V usage is TRBV4-2 and J usage is TRBJ2-2; tentatively, D is TRBD2 (6 bases). CDR1 is LGHNA and CDR2 is YNFKEQ in the germline V gene. V lost 5 bases, J lost 4 bases, and 8 bases lay in between. The CDR3 covers 13 residues. The CDR3 spells CASSETSTGELFF. The CDR3 nucleotides read TGTGCCAGCAGCGAGACTAGCACCGGGGAGCTGTTTTTT.

Remarks on this clonotype: This may arise from a read error, as a much more abundant clone is one base away. CDR3 sequence: CASSELEDNYGYTF. The CDR3 DNA reads as TGTGCCAGCAGTGAACTGGAGGATAACTATGGCTACACCTTC. The chain employs TRBV2 and TRBJ1-2; D gene uncertain. The ends were cut back, 2 bases at V and 1 base at J, with 8 bases in the middle. The germline V gene has CDR1 SNHLY and CDR2 FYNNEI. The CDR3 extends over 14 amino acids.

This clonotype was recorded many times. The rearrangement joins TRBV7-9 to TRBJ2-5; 7 bases match TRBD1. The CDR3 is 15 residues long. Germline assignment: CDR1 SEHNR and CDR2 FQNEAQ (reference sequence). The J segment lost 2 bases and the V segment lost 6 bases, leaving 9 bases of the junction unmatched. Here the CDR3 DNA reads TGTGCCAGCAGTATCGGGACAGCTATACAAGAGACCCAGTACTTC. Its protein product is CASSIGTAIQETQYF.

This clonotype appeared many times. The genes are TRBV6-5 and TRBJ2-7, with a tentative D call TRBD1 (8 bases). This CDR3 spans 12 amino acids. With 6 bases removed from V and 6 bases from J, the gap between germline ends came to 12 bases. Germline loops: CDR1 MNHEY, CDR2 SVGAGI. The CDR3 region has the DNA TGTGCCAGCAGAAGCGGGACAGGCGAGCAGTACTTC. It specifies CASRSGTGEQYF.

Many counts were recorded for this clonotype. This chain links TRBV12-3 or TRBV12-4 with TRBJ1-1, with D tentatively TRBD1 (6 bases). The CDR3 runs to 15 residues. Trimming took 6 bases from V and 3 from J, leaving 17 bases between them. The CDR3 region has the DNA TGTGCCAGCAGCCTAACAGGGAGGTGGGACACTGAAGCTTTCTTT. Translating gives CASSLTGRWDTEAFF.

This CDR3 reads CAWRGYRDTQYF. The CDR3 nucleotides read TGTGCCTGGAGGGGCTATCGAGATACGCAGTATTTT. The V call is TRBV30, the J call TRBJ2-3; D is uncertain. This CDR3 is 12 amino acids long. Germline loops: CDR1 GTSNPN, CDR2 SVGIG (reference sequence). V was shortened by 3 bases and J by 5 bases, with 9 bases between the two germline ends.

In its sample, this clonotype was seen many times. The rearrangement joins TRBV4-2 to TRBJ1-5; TRBD1 matches 10 bases. The CDR3 is 15 residues long. Losses at the gene ends were 3 bases for V and 6 bases for J; bases not matched to a gene: 5. Looked up from germline, CDR1 is LGHNA and CDR2 is YNFKEQ. The CDR3 nucleotides are TGTGCCAGCAGCCACACGACAGGGGGCGGTCAGCCCCAGCATTTT. Translating gives CASSHTTGGGQPQHF.

This clonotype has a handful of counts. The chain joins TRBV12-3 or TRBV12-4 to TRBJ1-2; D is possibly TRBD1 (5 bases). V lost 6 bases, J lost 8 bases, and 13 bases lay in between. The CDR3 loop spans 12 amino acids. CDR3 bases: TGTGCCAGCAGCCCAGGGCCGGGGGGCTACACCTTC. This sequence encodes CASSPGPGGYTF.

This clonotype was recorded at least ten times. This chain uses TRBV27 with TRBJ2-1, with TRBD1 matching over 8 bases. From germline, CDR1 is MNHEY and CDR2 SMNVEV (reference sequence). CDR3 length: 17 residues. The V gene end was trimmed by 2 bases and the J gene end by 8 bases; junction bases not matched to a gene: 14. CDR3 sequence (DNA): TGTGCCAGCAGTTTACGTAGGGGTACCGGGACAGGAGATGAGCAGTTCTTC. Residues: CASSLRRGTGTGDEQFF.

This clonotype was recorded at least ten times. The chain recombines TRBV20-1 with TRBJ2-5, with 9 bases that match TRBD2. Per the germline V gene, CDR1 is DFQATT and CDR2 is SNEGSKA (reference sequence). The trim removed 4 bases at V and 5 bases at J, leaving 14 bases unmatched. CDR3 length: 16 residues. The CDR3 region is CSATPWAAGGRETQYF. CDR3 DNA sequence: TGCAGTGCTACCCCTTGGGCCGCGGGGGGGCGGGAGACCCAGTACTTC.

In this sample, this clonotype turned up many times. This sequence joins TRBV15 and TRBJ1-5; D gene ambiguous. The CDR3 is made up of 13 amino acids. Germline V lookup: CDR1 LNHNV, CDR2 YYDKDF (reference sequence). V was cut by 2 bases and J by 13 bases, with 15 bases left in between. The DNA for the CDR3 is TGTGCCACCAGCAGACCTCGGGTAGAAGGTCAGCATTTT. Translation: CATSRPRVEGQHF.